What follows describes a single T cell receptor beta chain. Its specificity is not known. The germline V gene has CDR1 MNHNY and CDR2 SVGAGI (reference sequence). V was cut by 7 bases and J by 6 bases, with 9 bases left in between. This CDR3 has 11 amino acids. Primers used in a second PCR of roughly 6 to 11 cycles were a sample-barcoded 5' primer and a J-beta primer mix. Via MiXCR, TCRdb re-called the 5' RACE reads, giving one row per CDR3 protein. The sample contains 600,000 to 1,000,000 distinct CDR3 sequences, roughly 64% of which appear only once. The sample providers were healthy Caucasian people from Russia, aged about 6 to 95. These data come from a study of blood T cells in healthy people across ages. Study details: Per every two T cells, about one barcoded beta molecule was captured by template switching.

Study-level results: Versus aged donors, long-lived donors had higher diversity and more naive CD4+ cells. Per million T cells, TCR beta diversity dropped about linearly as age rose.

V is TRBV6-6 and J is TRBJ1-1; no clear D. This clonotype was obtained from a man younger than 45 in good health. Input material: blood. CDR3 in amino acids: CASIFASEAFF. The CDR3 nucleotides are TGTGCCAGCATTTTCGCCTCTGAAGCTTTCTTT.